This entry lists 18 T cell receptor beta chains sequenced from one sample in a study of T cell repertoires in urothelial bladder cancer. The data were produced by immunoSEQ multiplex PCR, yet TCRdb's version contains in-frame clones alone and is incomplete. Among fewer than 15,000 clones listed, around two thirds were seen once. Material for sequencing was tumor-infiltrating cells from bladder cancer. These receptors came from a human donor with urothelial carcinoma.

The chain couples TRBV5-1 to TRBJ1-1; TRBD1 matches at 7 bases. J was trimmed by 7 bases and V by 2 bases; bases with no gene match: 8. Germline CDR1 is SGHRS and CDR2 is YFSETQ. The CDR3 has 14 residues. The CDR3 is CASSLQGQDSEAFF. For the CDR3, the DNA is TGCGCCAGCAGCTTACAGGGGCAGGATAGTGAAGCTTTCTTT.

This clone was detected only once. This chain links TRBV7-9 with TRBJ2-3; the D is unclear. V dropped 6 bases and J dropped 3 bases, with 7 bases sitting between them. The CDR3 totals 12 residues. Germline-derived CDR1 and CDR2 are SEHNR and FQNEAQ (reference sequence). The CDR3, as DNA: TGTGCCAGCAGGGGCGAGACAGATACGCAGTATTTT. As protein: CASRGETDTQYF. The variable domain in full, with the rest retrieved from reference TRBV7-9 and TRBJ2-3, is DTGVSQNPRHKITKRGQNVTFRCDPISEHNRLYWYRQTLGQGPEFLTYFQNEAQLEKSRLLSDRFSAERPKGSFSTLEIQRTEQGDSAMYLCASRGETDTQYFGPGTRLTVL.

This clone occurred a few times. The chain employs TRBV7-9 and TRBJ2-2; D is undetermined. Looked up from germline, CDR1 is SEHNR and CDR2 is FQNEAQ (reference sequence). This CDR3 region has 16 residues. V gave up 5 bases and J gave up 1 base, with 14 bases separating them. The DNA of the CDR3 is TGTGCCAGCAGCCCCCCGGTTCTGGTGAACACCGGGGAGCTGTTTTTT. Protein: CASSPPVLVNTGELFF.

This clone was observed a handful of times. The V and J genes are TRBV7-2 and TRBJ1-4; unclear D gene. Germline V lookup: CDR1 SGHTA, CDR2 FQGNSA. CDR3 length equals 15 residues. V was clipped by 1 base and J by 0 bases, with 6 bases between them. The CDR3 DNA reads as TGTGCCAGCAGCTTAGTGGCGGCAACTAATGAAAAACTGTTTTTT. Its translation: CASSLVAATNEKLFF.

V and J are TRBV5-5 and TRBJ1-4; D is uncertain. The CDR3 is 12 residues long. Trimming left V 7 bases short and J 2 bases short, with 6 bases between. From germline, CDR1 is SGHKS and CDR2 YYEKEE (reference sequence). The CDR3 protein is CASSFTNEKLFF. In DNA, the CDR3 is TGTGCCAGCTCCTTTACTAATGAAAAACTGTTTTTT.

V usage is TRBV5-1 and J usage is TRBJ2-2; no clear D gene. Trimming left V 4 bases short and J 3 bases short, with 13 bases between. Germline CDR1 SGHRS, CDR2 YFSETQ. The CDR3 length is 15 residues. For the CDR3, the DNA is TGCGCCAGCAGCCCTCCCGACGGACACACCGGGGAGCTGTTTTTT. This translates into CASSPPDGHTGELFF.

This rearrangement joins TRBV18 to TRBJ2-1, with D uncertain. Germline V gives CDR1 KGHSH, CDR2 LQKENI. The CDR3 extends over 15 amino acids. The V and J ends lost 1 base and 2 bases respectively, with 9 bases between them. The CDR3 region is CASSPRKTTYNEQFF. The CDR3 DNA follows: TGTGCCAGCTCACCACGGAAAACTACCTACAATGAGCAGTTCTTC.

In this sample, this clone turned up a few times. The V gene is TRBV7-8, the J gene TRBJ2-4; TRBD1 matches at 9 bases. Trimming at V came to 6 bases and at J to 6 bases, leaving 3 bases not matched to a gene. Germline-derived CDR1 and CDR2 are SGHVS and FQNEAQ. The CDR3 runs 13 residues. In nucleotides, the CDR3 is TGTGCCAGCAGGTCGGGACAGGGAAACATTCAGTACTTC. Its translation is CASRSGQGNIQYF.

This clone is medium-sized by share. This rearrangement joins TRBV6-5 to TRBJ1-2, with D hard to call. Germline CDR1 is MNHEY and CDR2 is SVGAGI. With 7 bases removed from V and 1 base from J, the gap between germline ends came to 7 bases. The CDR3 has 12 residues. This CDR3 is CASMGSNYGYTF. The CDR3 DNA follows: TGTGCCAGCATGGGCAGTAACTATGGCTACACCTTC.

With regard to this clone: Its ends do not fully match the called genes, so a read error is possible. V usage is TRBV19 and J usage is TRBJ1-2; 9 bases are shared with TRBD1. CDR1 LNHDA and CDR2 SQIVND come from the germline V gene (reference sequence). CDR3 length: 14 residues. CDR3 region: CASSFGQGNYGYTF. The CDR3 DNA sequence: TGTGCGAGTAGTTTTGGACAGGGGAACTATGGCTACACCTTC.

The CDR3 bases are TGTGCCAGCAGTGGGCGGCAGCCCACCTACGAGCAGTACTTC. This translates into CASSGRQPTYEQYF. The chain links TRBV2 to TRBJ2-7; D remains unclear. The germline CDR1 and CDR2 sequences are SNHLY and FYNNEI. Trimming pared 4 bases from V and 2 bases from J, leaving 12 bases between. The CDR3 totals 14 residues.

The chain couples TRBV18 to TRBJ1-6; D call uncertain. V shed 6 bases and J shed 0 bases, with 15 bases lying between them. Germline V gives CDR1 KGHSH, CDR2 LQKENI. CDR3 length equals 17 residues. The CDR3 reads CASSSNPGSSYNSPLHF. CDR3 nucleotide sequence: TGTGCCAGCTCGAGCAATCCAGGATCCTCCTATAATTCACCCCTCCACTTT.

Here the CDR3 DNA reads TGTGCCAGCAGCTTGGACCCAGGTTACGAGCAGTACGTC. Its translation: CASSLDPGYEQYV. The chain joins TRBV5-5 to TRBJ2-7; D gene uncertain. CDR1 SGHKS and CDR2 YYEKEE come from the germline V gene (reference sequence). This CDR3 region has 13 residues. Trimming removed 0 bases from V and 4 bases from J, with 8 bases in between.

This chain uses TRBV6-6 with TRBJ1-4; no clear D. Looked up from germline, CDR1 is MNHNY and CDR2 is SVGAGI (reference sequence). V was pared by 3 bases and J by 7 bases, with 3 bases between. CDR3 length: 11 amino acids. The CDR3 DNA reads TGTGCCAGCAGTTATCTTGAAAAACTGTTTTTT. Its protein is CASSYLEKLFF.

This clone turned up a few times. The V and J genes are TRBV7-3 and TRBJ2-5; D possibly corresponds to TRBD2 (7 bases). Per the germline V gene, CDR1 is SGHTA and CDR2 is FQGTGA. The CDR3 length is 14 residues. V was pared by 2 bases and J by 3 bases, with 10 bases between. The CDR3, as DNA: TGTGCCAGCAGCTTAGCGGGGGCCAAAGAGACCCAGTACTTC. Its protein product is CASSLAGAKETQYF.

The rearrangement joins TRBV20-1 to TRBJ2-7; 7 nucleotides match TRBD1. The V and J ends lost 6 bases and 4 bases, in that order; junction bases with no gene match: 3. The CDR3 consists of 11 residues. In germline, CDR1 is DFQATT, CDR2 SNEGSKA (reference sequence). The CDR3 is CSAGQVYEQYF. Written as DNA, the CDR3 is TGCAGTGCCGGACAGGTATACGAGCAGTACTTC.

This chain connects TRBV10-3 to TRBJ1-2, with D maybe TRBD1 (5 bases). The CDR3 is 15 amino acids. The V gene lost 3 bases and the J gene lost 4 bases, with 15 bases spanning the gap. The germline V gene encodes CDR1 ENHRY and CDR2 SYGVKD. CDR3 DNA sequence: TGTGCCATCAGTGACGGGTCCAGGGTTGGCTATGGCTACACCTTC. It is translated as CAISDGSRVGYGYTF.

This rearrangement joins TRBV4-3 to TRBJ1-2; D gene unclear. This CDR3 has 15 residues. Germline-derived CDR1 and CDR2 are LGHNA and YSLEER. The V and J ends lost 0 bases and 4 bases respectively, with 12 bases between them. This chain's CDR3 is CASSQDKRGTYGYTF. CDR3 nucleotide sequence: TGCGCCAGCAGCCAAGATAAGCGGGGAACCTATGGCTACACCTTC.